These T cell receptor beta chains were read from a single sample in a study of T cells after yellow fever vaccination. Each CDR3 protein gets one entry after TCRdb re-called the 5' RACE reads with MiXCR. Here the sample spans some 600,000 distinct CDR3 sequences, approximately 13% being singletons. This specimen consisted of PBMCs, obtained on the day of the yellow fever booster vaccination. These receptors were taken from a man between 25 and 39 years old who received the YFV17D yellow fever vaccine. Both conserved end residues are part of each CDR3. Each record gives: V gene, D gene, clone size, J gene, CDR3 protein, CDR3 DNA. The D gene is left open where the match is weak. Size tells how often a clone was seen (once, few, many) or the class of an expanded clone, and some rows leave it out.

v_call: TRBV7-2
d_call: TRBD2
clone_size: few
j_call: TRBJ2-5
cdr3_aa: CASSKTSGQETQYF
cdr3_nt: TGTGCCAGCAGCAAAACTAGCGGCCAAGAGACCCAGTACTTC

v_call: TRBV4-1
d_call: NA
clone_size: few
j_call: TRBJ2-4
cdr3_aa: CASSQDTSFAKNIQYF
cdr3_nt: TGCGCCAGCAGCCAGGATACTAGCTTCGCCAAAAACATTCAGTACTTC

v_call: TRBV20-1
d_call: NA
clone_size: few
j_call: TRBJ2-5
cdr3_aa: CSARGTGPKGETQYF
cdr3_nt: TGCAGTGCTAGAGGAACCGGGCCCAAGGGGGAGACCCAGTACTTC

v_call: TRBV29-1
d_call: NA
clone_size: few
j_call: TRBJ1-2
cdr3_aa: CSVEGPGGYTF
cdr3_nt: TGCAGCGTTGAGGGCCCCGGCGGCTACACCTTC

v_call: TRBV6-5
d_call: NA
clone_size: few
j_call: TRBJ2-1
cdr3_aa: CASGGSNEQFF
cdr3_nt: TGTGCCAGCGGGGGGAGCAATGAGCAGTTCTTC

v_call: TRBV19
d_call: NA
clone_size: many
j_call: TRBJ2-7
cdr3_aa: CASSIGGSSYEQYF
cdr3_nt: TGTGCCAGCAGCATCGGAGGTAGCTCCTACGAGCAGTACTTC

v_call: TRBV12-3/TRBV12-4
d_call: TRBD1
clone_size: NA
j_call: TRBJ2-3
cdr3_aa: CASSTGATTYTQYF
cdr3_nt: TGTGCCAGCAGCACAGGGGCTACCACATATACGCAGTATTTT

v_call: TRBV5-1
d_call: TRBD2
clone_size: few
j_call: TRBJ2-1
cdr3_aa: CASSQLSGSSYNEQFF
cdr3_nt: TGCGCCAGCAGCCAACTAAGCGGGAGCTCCTACAATGAGCAGTTCTTC

v_call: TRBV7-2
d_call: TRBD1
clone_size: few
j_call: TRBJ1-6
cdr3_aa: CASSELTGTYSPLHF
cdr3_nt: TGTGCCAGCAGCGAATTGACAGGGACTTATTCACCCCTCCACTTT

v_call: TRBV18
d_call: TRBD2
clone_size: NA
j_call: TRBJ2-5
cdr3_aa: CASSSQGLAEETQYF
cdr3_nt: TGTGCCAGCTCATCACAGGGACTAGCGGAAGAGACCCAGTACTTC

v_call: TRBV28
d_call: TRBD2
clone_size: NA
j_call: TRBJ2-5
cdr3_aa: CASSLSSGNQKTQYF
cdr3_nt: TGTGCCAGCAGTTTATCCAGCGGGAACCAGAAGACCCAGTACTTC

v_call: TRBV12-5
d_call: TRBD2
clone_size: few
j_call: TRBJ2-3
cdr3_aa: CASGFSLAASTDTQYF
cdr3_nt: TGTGCTAGTGGTTTTAGCCTAGCGGCTAGCACAGATACGCAGTATTTT

v_call: TRBV12-3/TRBV12-4
d_call: TRBD1
clone_size: few
j_call: TRBJ2-7
cdr3_aa: CASSFSSGQGLYEQYF
cdr3_nt: TGTGCCAGCAGTTTTAGCTCGGGACAGGGTCTCTACGAGCAGTACTTC

v_call: TRBV20-1
d_call: TRBD1
clone_size: few
j_call: TRBJ2-7
cdr3_aa: CSAQVRGQGNEQYF
cdr3_nt: TGCAGTGCCCAGGTCCGAGGACAGGGTAACGAGCAGTACTTC

v_call: TRBV11-2
d_call: TRBD1
clone_size: NA
j_call: TRBJ2-2
cdr3_aa: CASTTGGWSGELFF
cdr3_nt: TGTGCCAGCACCACAGGGGGGTGGTCCGGGGAGCTGTTTTTT

v_call: TRBV20-1
d_call: NA
clone_size: NA
j_call: TRBJ2-2
cdr3_aa: CSASDRRNTNTGELFF
cdr3_nt: TGCAGTGCTAGCGACAGGAGGAATACGAACACCGGGGAGCTGTTTTTT

v_call: TRBV6-5
d_call: NA
clone_size: many
j_call: TRBJ2-7
cdr3_aa: CASSYSTSYEQYF
cdr3_nt: TGTGCCAGCAGTTACTCGACCAGCTACGAGCAGTACTTC

v_call: TRBV7-9
d_call: NA
clone_size: NA
j_call: TRBJ2-2
cdr3_aa: CASSFLRSANTGELFF
cdr3_nt: TGTGCCAGCAGCTTTTTACGCTCCGCGAACACCGGGGAGCTGTTTTTT

v_call: TRBV5-1
d_call: TRBD2
clone_size: NA
j_call: TRBJ2-7
cdr3_aa: CASRGGTSVNEQYF
cdr3_nt: TGCGCCAGCAGAGGCGGGACTAGCGTTAACGAGCAGTACTTC

v_call: TRBV20-1
d_call: TRBD1
clone_size: few
j_call: TRBJ2-1
cdr3_aa: CSARTQQGRNEQFF
cdr3_nt: TGCAGTGCCCGCACCCAACAGGGGCGAAATGAGCAGTTCTTC

v_call: TRBV29-1
d_call: TRBD2
clone_size: few
j_call: TRBJ2-2
cdr3_aa: CSKREGGNGELFF
cdr3_nt: TGCAGCAAGCGGGAGGGTGGGAACGGGGAGCTGTTTTTT

v_call: TRBV6-5
d_call: NA
clone_size: few
j_call: TRBJ1-3
cdr3_aa: CASSYRISGNTIYF
cdr3_nt: TGTGCCAGCAGTTACCGGATCTCTGGAAACACCATATATTTT

v_call: TRBV20-1
d_call: NA
clone_size: NA
j_call: TRBJ2-1
cdr3_aa: CSRWEQDNEQFF
cdr3_nt: TGCAGTCGTTGGGAGCAGGACAATGAGCAGTTCTTC

v_call: TRBV27
d_call: NA
clone_size: NA
j_call: TRBJ1-6
cdr3_aa: CASRYSTGHNNSPLHF
cdr3_nt: TGTGCCAGCAGATACTCCACGGGACATAATAATTCACCCCTCCACTTT

v_call: TRBV5-4
d_call: NA
clone_size: few
j_call: TRBJ2-3
cdr3_aa: CASSLASAPTQYF
cdr3_nt: TGTGCCAGCAGCCTGGCCAGCGCACCTACGCAGTATTTT

v_call: TRBV20-1
d_call: NA
clone_size: NA
j_call: TRBJ2-3
cdr3_aa: CSARSAEYLTDTQYF
cdr3_nt: TGCAGTGCTAGATCAGCGGAGTACCTCACAGATACGCAGTATTTT

v_call: TRBV5-1
d_call: NA
clone_size: few
j_call: TRBJ2-7
cdr3_aa: CASSSLGRIYEQYF
cdr3_nt: TGCGCCAGCAGCAGTTTGGGCCGGATCTACGAGCAGTACTTC

v_call: TRBV7-2
d_call: NA
clone_size: NA
j_call: TRBJ1-6
cdr3_aa: CASSSSGGNSPLHF
cdr3_nt: TGTGCCAGCAGCTCCTCGGGAGGGAATTCACCCCTCCACTTT

v_call: TRBV7-2
d_call: NA
clone_size: few
j_call: TRBJ2-2
cdr3_aa: CASSFPRSFAGELFF
cdr3_nt: TGTGCCAGCAGCTTCCCTCGTAGTTTTGCCGGGGAGCTGTTTTTT

v_call: TRBV5-6
d_call: NA
clone_size: few
j_call: TRBJ2-5
cdr3_aa: CASSLMRSQETQYF
cdr3_nt: TGTGCCAGCAGCTTGATGCGGTCGCAAGAGACCCAGTACTTC

v_call: TRBV7-9
d_call: TRBD2
clone_size: many
j_call: TRBJ2-5
cdr3_aa: CASSAGGLAGAGETQYF
cdr3_nt: TGTGCCAGCAGCGCTGGGGGACTAGCGGGAGCGGGCGAGACCCAGTACTTC

v_call: TRBV7-8
d_call: NA
clone_size: few
j_call: TRBJ1-1
cdr3_aa: CASSSRGGPGEAFF
cdr3_nt: TGTGCCAGCAGCTCCAGGGGAGGACCAGGGGAAGCTTTCTTT

v_call: TRBV6-1
d_call: TRBD2
clone_size: NA
j_call: TRBJ2-1
cdr3_aa: CASSDPGTRGYNEQFF
cdr3_nt: TGTGCCAGCAGTGACCCCGGGACTAGAGGATACAATGAGCAGTTCTTC

v_call: TRBV6-1
d_call: NA
clone_size: few
j_call: TRBJ2-3
cdr3_aa: CASRPSRYGPDTQYF
cdr3_nt: TGTGCCAGCAGGCCCTCACGATACGGGCCAGATACGCAGTATTTT

v_call: TRBV20-1
d_call: NA
clone_size: NA
j_call: TRBJ1-5
cdr3_aa: CSASFGPQHF
cdr3_nt: TGCAGTGCCTCCTTTGGGCCCCAGCATTTT

v_call: TRBV7-2
d_call: NA
clone_size: NA
j_call: TRBJ1-1
cdr3_aa: CASSLRRLGTEAFF
cdr3_nt: TGTGCCAGCAGCTTACGCAGGCTGGGCACTGAAGCTTTCTTT

v_call: TRBV15
d_call: NA
clone_size: NA
j_call: TRBJ2-1
cdr3_aa: CATSITRPGSEQFF
cdr3_nt: TGTGCCACCAGCATAACAAGGCCGGGCTCGGAGCAGTTCTTC

v_call: TRBV2
d_call: NA
clone_size: NA
j_call: TRBJ2-2
cdr3_aa: CASSPSVNTGELFF
cdr3_nt: TGTGCCAGCAGTCCTAGCGTAAACACCGGGGAGCTGTTTTTT

v_call: TRBV10-3
d_call: NA
clone_size: few
j_call: TRBJ1-1
cdr3_aa: CAIRPSTGPMGEAFF
cdr3_nt: TGTGCCATCAGACCTTCGACAGGCCCAATGGGTGAAGCTTTCTTT

v_call: TRBV4-3
d_call: TRBD2
clone_size: NA
j_call: TRBJ2-1
cdr3_aa: CASSQVASGSIDNEQFF
cdr3_nt: TGCGCCAGCAGCCAAGTAGCTAGCGGGAGTATCGACAATGAGCAGTTCTTC

v_call: TRBV7-2
d_call: NA
clone_size: NA
j_call: TRBJ2-1
cdr3_aa: CASSLRYGEQFF
cdr3_nt: TGTGCCAGCAGCTTACGATATGGTGAGCAGTTCTTC

v_call: TRBV7-9
d_call: TRBD1
clone_size: few
j_call: TRBJ1-4
cdr3_aa: CASSQNRGRNEKLFF
cdr3_nt: TGTGCCAGCAGCCAAAACAGGGGGCGAAATGAAAAACTGTTTTTT

v_call: TRBV20-1
d_call: NA
clone_size: few
j_call: TRBJ2-3
cdr3_aa: CSAEARGSGHGTDTQYF
cdr3_nt: TGCAGTGCTGAAGCCCGGGGCAGCGGGCACGGCACAGATACGCAGTATTTT

v_call: TRBV29-1
d_call: NA
clone_size: few
j_call: TRBJ2-7
cdr3_aa: CSVEGRRAYEQYF
cdr3_nt: TGCAGCGTTGAGGGACGACGCGCCTACGAGCAGTACTTC